Listed here are 19 T cell receptor beta chains from one sample, sequenced in a study of blood T cell repertoires in COVID-19. Sequencing was performed with immunoSEQ multiplex PCR; in TCRdb, only in-frame clones are kept and a portion is missing. The data show roughly 180,000 clones, about 88% seen once. Sequencing used peripheral blood. The source of these receptors is a woman aged 45 to 65 with COVID-19, enrolled during active disease.

The chain has TRBV3-1 (or the pseudogene TRBV3-2) and TRBJ1-2; D not certain. This CDR3 comprises 15 residues. Trimming stripped 1 base from V and 5 bases from J, with 14 bases between. Germline loops: CDR1 LGHDT, CDR2 YNNKEL (reference sequence). The CDR3 spells CASSQVGRIMYGYTF. In nucleotides, the CDR3 is TGTGCCAGCAGCCAAGTGGGCCGTATAATGTATGGCTACACCTTC.

The chain couples TRBV4-3 to TRBJ1-6; D ambiguous. Trimming took off 1 base at V and 7 bases at J, with 11 bases between the two ends. The CDR3 extends over 15 amino acids. Per germline, CDR1 LGHNA and CDR2 YSLEER. CDR3: CASSQVPGWNSPLHF. For the CDR3, the DNA is TGCGCCAGCAGCCAAGTTCCGGGGTGGAATTCACCCCTCCACTTT.

This clone was seen a single time. The V call is TRBV12-3 or TRBV12-4, the J call TRBJ2-3, with D hard to call. This CDR3 is 11 amino acids long. V lost 8 bases, J lost 6 bases, and 9 bases lay in between. The CDR3 protein is CASELRDTQYF. In nucleotides, the CDR3 is TGTGCCAGCGAATTGCGGGATACGCAGTATTTT.

The chain recombines TRBV7-9 with TRBJ2-2; 7 nucleotides line up with TRBD1. Germline CDR1 and CDR2: SEHNR and FQNEAQ (reference sequence). V lost 4 bases to trimming and J lost 4 bases; unmatched junction nucleotides: 6. This CDR3 has 15 amino acids. CDR3 bases: TGTGCCAGCAGCTCTCAGACAGGGCTCACCGGGGAGCTGTTTTTT. Residues: CASSSQTGLTGELFF.

The rearrangement links TRBV12-3 or TRBV12-4 to TRBJ1-2; 11 bases match TRBD1. After removal of 7 bases from V and 8 bases from J, the junction contained 6 bases not matched to a gene. The CDR3 has 13 amino acids. The CDR3, as DNA: TGTGCCAGCAATGGACAGGGGGCGCGGGGCTACACCTTC. Amino acid sequence: CASNGQGARGYTF.

V and J are TRBV10-1 and TRBJ2-1; 8 bases fit TRBD2. V gave up 2 bases and J gave up 4 bases; unmatched junction bases: 4. CDR3 size: 15 residues. Germline CDR1 is WNHNN and CDR2 is SYGVQD (reference sequence). The CDR3 region is CASSELAGGYNEQFF. The CDR3 DNA sequence: TGCGCCAGCAGTGAGCTCGCGGGGGGTTACAATGAGCAGTTCTTC.

This clone appeared once. The chain has TRBV5-1 and TRBJ1-2, with 9 bases identical to TRBD1. Germline V gene lookup returns CDR1 SGHRS and CDR2 YFSETQ. V lost 4 bases and J lost 7; bases outside the gene matches: 11. The CDR3 is 15 residues long. The CDR3 spells CASSPVSGQGGGYTF. Written as DNA, the CDR3 is TGCGCCAGCAGCCCGGTCTCGGGACAGGGTGGTGGCTACACCTTC.

The rearrangement uses TRBV7-9 and TRBJ2-7; the D gene is possibly TRBD2 (5 bases). Trimming left V 1 base short and J 4 bases short, with 14 bases between. The CDR3 spans 15 residues. Germline V gene sequence: CDR1 SEHNR, CDR2 FQNEAQ (reference sequence). CDR3 sequence: CASSLEEGGAYEQYF. The CDR3 DNA follows: TGTGCCAGCAGCTTAGAAGAGGGCGGAGCATACGAGCAGTACTTC.

The table lists this clone with a count of one. The V call is TRBV6-5, the J call TRBJ2-7; D call uncertain. Deletions cut 2 bases from V and 6 bases from J, with 11 bases between. CDR1 MNHEY and CDR2 SVGAGI come from the germline V gene. The length of the CDR3 is 13 residues. For the CDR3, the DNA is TGTGCCAGCAGTTACGCACTACTCGGCGAGCAGTACTTC. Encoded protein: CASSYALLGEQYF.

V and J are TRBV11-3 and TRBJ2-3; the match to TRBD2 covers 8 bases. Germline CDR1 SGHNT, CDR2 YENEEA. V dropped 4 bases and J dropped 2; count of bases not matched to a gene: 5. CDR3 length: 15 amino acids. CDR3 DNA: TGTGCCAGCAGCTCAAGCGGGGGAGTCACAGATACGCAGTATTTT. Translating gives CASSSSGGVTDTQYF.

The rearrangement uses TRBV25-1 and TRBJ2-6; D uncertain. From germline, CDR1 is MGHDK and CDR2 SYGVNS. Trimming stripped 6 bases from V and 2 bases from J, with 11 bases between. The CDR3 has 15 amino acids. The CDR3 bases are TGTGCCAGCAGGCCTGGGCCAGCTGGGGCCAACGTCCTGACTTTC. This codes for CASRPGPAGANVLTF.

The chain carries TRBV5-1 and TRBJ2-7, with D unclear. The CDR3 runs to 11 residues. Germline-derived CDR1 and CDR2 are SGHRS and YFSETQ. With 3 bases removed from V and 4 bases from J, the gap between germline ends came to 5 bases. DNA of the CDR3: TGCGCCAGCAGCTCAGGTTACGAGCAGTACTTC. Protein: CASSSGYEQYF.

The rearrangement links TRBV5-1 to TRBJ1-2; tentatively, D is TRBD1 (5 bases). The V end lost 3 bases, the J end lost 7 bases, and 16 bases lay between the germline ends. This CDR3 region has 14 residues. Per the germline V gene, CDR1 is SGHRS and CDR2 is YFSETQ. CDR3 in DNA: TGCGCCAGCAGCTGGCGGGGAGGGGAATCTGGCTACACCTTC. Translation gives CASSWRGGESGYTF.

In its sample, this clone was seen a few times. The J gene is TRBJ1-1, the V gene TRBV6-6, with 8 nucleotides matching TRBD1. Looked up from germline, CDR1 is MNHNY and CDR2 is SVGAGI (reference sequence). There are 14 residues in the CDR3. V lost 2 bases to trimming and J lost 6 bases; unmatched junction nucleotides: 5. CDR3 nucleotide sequence: TGTGCCAGCAGTTACCCGGACAGGGCCGCTGAAGCTTTCTTT. Translation: CASSYPDRAAEAFF.

J is TRBJ2-1 and V is TRBV27; D is perhaps TRBD1 (6 bases). The germline V gene has CDR1 MNHEY and CDR2 SMNVEV (reference sequence). V was trimmed by 5 bases and J by 3 bases, leaving 14 bases between them. The CDR3 runs 15 residues. CDR3: CASSVQGGFYNEQFF. CDR3 in DNA: TGTGCCAGCAGTGTACAGGGTGGGTTCTACAATGAGCAGTTCTTC.

V is TRBV19 and J is TRBJ2-7, with TRBD2 as a possible D gene (6 bases). In germline, CDR1 is LNHDA, CDR2 SQIVND (reference sequence). The CDR3 runs 16 residues. V gave up 5 bases and J gave up 7 bases, with 24 bases separating them. CDR3 coding DNA: TGTGCCAGTAGTCGGATGTCCGGGACTGGGGCTTTGGAGCAGTACTTC. Residues: CASSRMSGTGALEQYF. Full variable domain (outside the CDR3, taken from reference TRBV19 and TRBJ2-7): DGGITQSPKYLFRKEGQNVTLSCEQNLNHDAMYWYRQDPGQGLRLIYYSQIVNDFQKGDIAEGYSVSREKKESFPLTVTSAQKNPTAFYLCASSRMSGTGALEQYFGPGTRLTVT.

The V gene is TRBV6-5, the J gene TRBJ1-1, with 7 bases lining up with TRBD1. Trimming took 5 bases from V and 0 from J; bases not matched to a gene: 3. CDR3 length: 14 amino acids. Germline values: CDR1 MNHEY, CDR2 SVGAGI. This CDR3 reads CASSLDRLNTEAFF. The CDR3 coding sequence is TGTGCCAGCAGTCTGGACAGGTTGAACACTGAAGCTTTCTTT.

The sample holds one count of this clone. The chain joins TRBV30 to TRBJ2-3, with TRBD2 identical over 14 bases. Germline V gene lookup returns CDR1 GTSNPN and CDR2 SVGIG (reference sequence). V gave up 3 bases and J gave up 6 bases; unmatched junction bases: 11. The CDR3 sequence is 17 residues long. The CDR3 DNA follows: TGTGCCTGGAGCCCCGGACTAGCGGGGGGCCTTGGGGATACGCAGTATTTT. This translates into CAWSPGLAGGLGDTQYF. Full variable domain (remainder filled in from reference TRBV30 and TRBJ2-3): SQTIHQWPATLVQPVGSPLSLECTVEGTSNPNLYWYRQAAGRGLQLLFYSVGIGQISSEVPQNLSASRPQDRQFILSSKKLLLSDSGFYLCAWSPGLAGGLGDTQYFGPGTRLTVL.

Remarks on this clone: The sample has other DNA sequences that encode this CDR3 too. V usage is TRBV5-1 and J usage is TRBJ1-1; D gene unclear. CDR1 and CDR2 (germline): SGHRS, YFSETQ. The V end lost 0 bases, the J end lost 1 base, and 7 bases lay between the germline ends. The CDR3 contains 14 residues. As DNA, the CDR3 is TGCGCCAGCAGCTTGGCTACCGCGAACACTGAAGCTTTCTTT. Translation: CASSLATANTEAFF.